This T cell receptor beta chain was profiled in a study of T cell responses to AZD1222 COVID-19 vaccine. Study conclusions and caveats: Clonal diversity was possibly underestimated, and white British individuals and females predominated among donors.

Regarding this clone: Its antigen remains unidentified.

Germline V lookup: CDR1 SGHNT, CDR2 YYREEE (reference sequence). CDR3 size: 16 residues. Trimming removed 2 bases at V and 1 base at J, with 15 bases between. Clones were sequenced by immunoSEQ multiplex PCR, and TCRdb holds only the in-frame ones, with some missing. This table has about 100,000 clones, about 87% appearing once. This receptor was identified in an adult in good health. Sequenced material: peripheral blood, taken on day 0 of AZD1222 vaccination. The chain has TRBV5-4 and TRBJ1-1; D ambiguous. CDR3 in amino acids: CASSFDPVTPNTEAFF. CDR3 bases: TGTGCCAGCAGCTTTGACCCGGTGACACCGAACACTGAAGCTTTCTTT.